The 10 T cell receptor beta chains listed next were all sequenced from one sample in a study of cytotoxic CD8 clonotypes in ibrutinib-treated CLL. The data were produced by immunoSEQ multiplex PCR, yet TCRdb's version contains in-frame clones alone and is incomplete. Of around 300,000 clones listed, about 80% are singletons. The sample here was PBMCs, taken before ibrutinib treatment. All receptors come from a human donor with chronic lymphocytic leukemia.

This chain connects TRBV29-1 to TRBJ2-7; D gene uncertain. The CDR3 loop spans 14 amino acids. V lost 1 base, J lost 4 bases, and 14 bases lay in between. CDR1 is SQVTM and CDR2 is ANQGSEA in the germline V gene. The CDR3 loop reads CSVEAGTPLYEQYF. CDR3 nucleotides: TGCAGCGTTGAAGCTGGCACCCCTCTGTACGAGCAGTACTTC.

The chain links TRBV9 to TRBJ2-2; D remains ambiguous. The CDR3 contains 12 residues. The germline V and J ends were trimmed by 4 bases and 7 bases, with 8 bases remaining between them. The germline V gene encodes CDR1 SGDLS and CDR2 YYNGEE. CDR3 in DNA: TGTGCCAGCAGCCCCCACGGCGGGGAGCTGTTTTTT. Protein sequence: CASSPHGGELFF.

This sequence joins TRBV6-5 and TRBJ2-4; a weak D match, TRBD2 (5 bases). Germline CDR1 reads MNHEY; CDR2 reads SVGAGI. CDR3 size: 15 residues. V was clipped by 4 bases and J by 5 bases, with 15 bases between them. CDR3 DNA sequence: TGTGCCAGCAGTTCTTATCTAGCCCCACAAAACATTCAGTACTTC. This translates into CASSSYLAPQNIQYF.

The chain is built from TRBV5-8 and TRBJ2-1; D may correspond to TRBD1 or TRBD2 (5 bases each). The V end lost 0 bases, the J end lost 10 bases, and 14 bases lay between the germline ends. Germline CDR1 and CDR2: SGHTS and YDEGEE. This CDR3 has 14 residues. As DNA, the CDR3 is TGTGCCAGCAGCTTGGTACGGCAGGGACGGGAGCAGTTCTTC. This codes for CASSLVRQGREQFF.

The chain couples TRBV6-4 to TRBJ2-3; D is tentatively TRBD1 or TRBD2 (5 bases each). The CDR3 has 14 residues. V lost 2 bases and J lost 0, with 6 bases in between. The germline gives CDR1 MRHNA, CDR2 SNTAGT. The CDR3 DNA follows: TGTGCCAGCAGTGACCGGGACAGCACAGATACGCAGTATTTT. Translation gives CASSDRDSTDTQYF.

The rearrangement links TRBV30 to TRBJ1-5, with D hard to call. CDR3 length equals 14 residues. The germline V gene encodes CDR1 GTSNPN and CDR2 SVGIG (reference sequence). The V and J ends lost 1 base and 6 bases respectively, with 13 bases between them. For the CDR3, the DNA is TGTGCCTGGAGTGATTTGGAAGGTGGTCAGCCCCAGCATTTT. It yields the protein CAWSDLEGGQPQHF.

The rearrangement links TRBV10-1 to TRBJ1-2, with D maybe TRBD1 (5 bases). The CDR3 contains 14 residues. With 0 bases removed from V and 4 bases from J, the gap between germline ends came to 9 bases. CDR1 and CDR2 (germline): WNHNN, SYGVQD (reference sequence). The CDR3 DNA reads as TGCGCCAGCAGTGAGTCACAGGCCCTCTATGGCTACACCTTC. Encoded protein: CASSESQALYGYTF.

V and J are TRBV29-1 and TRBJ2-5; maybe TRBD1 (6 bases). There are 14 residues in the CDR3. V shed 4 bases and J shed 0 bases, with 12 bases lying between them. Per germline, CDR1 SQVTM and CDR2 ANQGSEA. The CDR3 nucleotides are TGCAGCGTTGGGCCAGGGGTAAACCAAGAGACCCAGTACTTC. This translates into CSVGPGVNQETQYF.

This clone came up a few times. The gene calls are TRBV6-5 and TRBJ2-7, with 7 bases that match TRBD2. The CDR3 is 15 residues long. J gave up 2 bases and V 6 bases, and 10 bases lay outside the gene matches. CDR1 MNHEY and CDR2 SVGAGI come from the germline V gene. CDR3 bases: TGTGCCAGCAGCCGACCGGGACTATCGACCTACGAGCAGTACTTC. It yields the protein CASSRPGLSTYEQYF.

The V call is TRBV27, the J call TRBJ2-5; D gene ambiguous. Germline loops: CDR1 MNHEY, CDR2 SMNVEV (reference sequence). This CDR3 region has 12 residues. V was pared by 6 bases and J by 5 bases, with 10 bases between. CDR3 in amino acids: CASSTWGETQYF. CDR3 nucleotides: TGTGCCAGCAGCACATGGGGTGAGACCCAGTACTTC.